The present T cell receptor (beta chain) was sequenced within a study of blood T cell repertoires in COVID-19. CDR1 is MDHEN and CDR2 is SYDVKM in the germline V gene. The J segment lost 4 bases and the V segment lost 6 bases, leaving 6 bases of the junction unmatched. The CDR3 is made up of 14 amino acids. Sequenced by immunoSEQ multiplex PCR; TCRdb stores in-frame clones only, minus some. Of 150,000 to 200,000 clones listed, around 83% are singletons. Material for sequencing was peripheral blood. The source of this sequence is a woman between 25 and 40 years old with active or convalescent COVID-19. V usage is TRBV28 and J usage is TRBJ1-3, with TRBD1 matching over 7 bases. The CDR3 reads CASSEGGEGNTIYF. In nucleotides, the CDR3 is TGTGCCAGCAGCGAAGGGGGCGAGGGAAACACCATATATTTT.